Included here is one T cell receptor beta chain sequence, with context. Its cognate antigen is unknown. The sample carries other DNA sequences with the same CDR3. These data belong to a study of cytomegalovirus exposure and HLA in healthy donors. Whole-study findings and limits: A later analysis showed TCR association rates differing by HLA locus, peaking at DRB1 and lowest at HLA-C. Many donors shared some public TCRs, even though most TCR sequences were rare.

A multiplex PCR was run with 60 Vbeta primers and 13 Jbeta primers. Method: immunoSEQ multiplex PCR; TCRdb's copy keeps in-frame clones and lacks some. The table lists a few hundred thousand clones, over 85% of them singletons. Sequencing was done on a sample of PBMCs. This sequence originates from a woman younger than 30 in good health and CMV-seronegative.

This CDR3 reads CASSPLAGGSYEQYF. The CDR3 DNA reads as TGTGCCAGCTCACCGTTAGCGGGGGGCTCCTACGAGCAGTACTTC. V and J are TRBV18 and TRBJ2-7; TRBD2 matches 10 bases. V shed 3 bases and J 0 bases; nucleotides not matched to a gene: 2. The CDR3 sequence is 15 residues long. CDR1 KGHSH and CDR2 LQKENI come from the germline V gene.